The 20 T cell receptor beta chains reported below all come from one sample, sequenced in a study of blood T cell repertoires in COVID-19. The table came from immunoSEQ multiplex PCR; TCRdb's copy has only in-frame clones and leaves some out. Of some 220,000 clones listed, about nine tenths were seen once; the top ten hold about 4%. The source material was PBMCs or T cells enriched from blood (not recorded which). The receptors come from a woman aged 40 to 50 with acute COVID-19.

J is TRBJ1-1 and V is TRBV4-1, with TRBD1 as a possible D gene (6 bases). V lost 4 bases to trimming and J lost 0 bases, with 9 bases between them. The length of the CDR3 is 14 residues. The germline CDR1 and CDR2 sequences are MGHRA and YSYEKL. The CDR3 bases are TGCGCCAGCAGCCCCCACAGGGTGAACACTGAAGCTTTCTTT. Its protein product is CASSPHRVNTEAFF.

CDR3 in amino acids: CASSDYPRDREGYTF. The CDR3 bases are TGCGCCAGCAGTGATTACCCCCGGGACAGGGAAGGCTACACCTTC. J is TRBJ1-2 and V is TRBV10-2; 9 nucleotides line up with TRBD1. The V gene end was trimmed by 3 bases and the J gene end by 8 bases; junction bases not matched to a gene: 10. Germline loops: CDR1 WSHSY, CDR2 SAAADI. The CDR3 consists of 15 residues.

V is TRBV4-3 and J is TRBJ1-5; TRBD1 matches at 9 bases. The CDR3 is 14 amino acids. Germline V gene data show CDR1 as LGHNA and CDR2 as YSLEER. Unmatched junction bases numbered 6, after V lost 5 bases and J lost 7 bases. DNA for the CDR3: TGCGCCAGCAGCACCGACAGGGGGGACCAGCCCCAGCATTTT. Translated, it gives CASSTDRGDQPQHF.

This chain connects TRBV27 to TRBJ2-1; TRBD2 agrees at 12 bases. V shed 5 bases and J 6 bases; nucleotides not matched to a gene: 5. The germline gives CDR1 MNHEY, CDR2 SMNVEV (reference sequence). The CDR3 covers 15 residues. CDR3 sequence: CASSIGLAGSNEQFF. CDR3 nucleotide sequence: TGTGCCAGCAGTATCGGACTAGCGGGGAGCAATGAGCAGTTCTTC.

V and J are TRBV5-5 and TRBJ1-1, with 8 bases aligning to TRBD1. Germline V lookup: CDR1 SGHKS, CDR2 YYEKEE (reference sequence). Trimming took 7 bases from V and 4 from J; bases not matched to a gene: 12. The CDR3 consists of 15 residues. The CDR3: CASEGDRGQSTEAFF. CDR3 DNA sequence: TGTGCCAGCGAGGGAGACAGGGGACAGAGCACTGAAGCTTTCTTT.

CDR3 protein: CASSLWGGLGEKLFF. CDR3 in DNA: TGTGCCAGCAGTTTATGGGGGGGCCTGGGTGAAAAACTGTTTTTT. The chain carries TRBV27 and TRBJ1-4, with a tentative D call TRBD1 (6 bases). This CDR3 is built from 15 residues. Trimming removed 1 base from V and 7 bases from J, with 13 bases in between. Germline CDR1 and CDR2: MNHEY and SMNVEV (reference sequence).

As DNA, the CDR3 is TGTGCCAGCAGCGACCAGGGGTTACCAGGAGATACGCAGTATTTT. Its translation: CASSDQGLPGDTQYF. The chain links TRBV2 to TRBJ2-3; weak D call: TRBD1 (6 bases). V lost 6 bases to trimming and J lost 5 bases, with 18 bases between them. Germline lookup yields CDR1 SNHLY and CDR2 FYNNEI. This CDR3 has 15 amino acids.

The table lists this clone with a count of one. The rearrangement joins TRBV6-5 to TRBJ2-3, with TRBD1 matching 11 bases. The CDR3 is 16 amino acids. Trimming at V came to 4 bases and at J to 4 bases, leaving 7 bases not matched to a gene. Germline assignment: CDR1 MNHEY and CDR2 SVGAGI. CDR3 DNA: TGTGCCAGCAGTTCTGGACAGGGGGCGGTGGCAGATACGCAGTATTTT. Translation: CASSSGQGAVADTQYF.

J is TRBJ1-2 and V is TRBV6-6, with TRBD1 identical over 7 bases. This CDR3 spans 14 amino acids. The germline CDR1 and CDR2 sequences are MNHNY and SVGAGI (reference sequence). The ends lost 4 bases at V and 5 bases at J; junction bases unmatched: 7. CDR3 amino acids: CASSSTGQAYGYTF. The CDR3 DNA follows: TGTGCCAGCAGTTCCACAGGACAGGCTTATGGCTACACCTTC.

J is TRBJ2-5 and V is TRBV7-9; the D is unclear. The CDR3 loop spans 14 amino acids. V lost 1 base, J lost 5 bases, and 11 bases lay in between. Germline V lookup: CDR1 SEHNR, CDR2 FQNEAQ (reference sequence). CDR3 nucleotides: TGTGCCAGCAGCTTAGGGGCCTTATCGGAGACCCAGTACTTC. Its protein product is CASSLGALSETQYF.

The chain combines TRBV11-2 with TRBJ1-1; D perhaps matches TRBD1 (5 bases). CDR1 and CDR2 (germline): SGHAT, FQNNGV. This CDR3 has 15 residues. Trimming stripped 0 bases from V and 2 bases from J, with 10 bases between. CDR3 coding DNA: TGTGCCAGCAGCTTAGATCCAGGGTTAAACACTGAAGCTTTCTTT. Protein: CASSLDPGLNTEAFF.

The V call is TRBV2, the J call TRBJ1-5, with no clear D. The CDR3 has 15 residues. Germline-derived CDR1 and CDR2 are SNHLY and FYNNEI. Between the trimmed V and J ends, which lost 2 bases and 1 base, there was a span of 9 bases. CDR3 coding DNA: TGTGCCAGCAGTGAATTTGAGGAGAGCAATCAGCCCCAGCATTTT. It encodes CASSEFEESNQPQHF.

This chain joins TRBV7-9 and TRBJ1-2; no reliable D call. The CDR3 is made up of 14 amino acids. Trimming shortened V by 5 bases and J by 4 bases, and 14 bases separated the two germline ends. From germline, CDR1 is SEHNR and CDR2 FQNEAQ (reference sequence). CDR3 DNA: TGTGCCAGCAGCGATTGGACCGGGAGCTATGGCTACACCTTC. Amino acids: CASSDWTGSYGYTF.

The chain is built from TRBV20-1 and TRBJ2-3; D remains unclear. With 6 bases removed from V and 10 bases from J, the gap between germline ends came to 14 bases. Germline-derived CDR1 and CDR2 are DFQATT and SNEGSKA (reference sequence). This CDR3 has 11 amino acids. Here the CDR3 reads CSASDGSAQYF. In DNA, the CDR3 is TGCAGTGCATCCGACGGGTCGGCGCAGTATTTT.

This chain connects TRBV2 to TRBJ1-2, with D tentatively TRBD1 (5 bases). The CDR3 has 12 residues. V was cut by 7 bases and J by 7 bases, with 13 bases left in between. Germline V gene sequence: CDR1 SNHLY, CDR2 FYNNEI. CDR3 in DNA: TGTGCCAGCAATAAGGGGCAAGGTGGCTACACCTTC. Translation gives CASNKGQGGYTF.

The gene calls are TRBV19 and TRBJ1-1, with 9 bases matching TRBD1. This CDR3 is 16 amino acids long. Germline V CDR1 and CDR2: LNHDA, SQIVND (reference sequence). With V trimmed by 5 bases and J by 0 bases, 7 bases remained unmatched. CDR3 DNA: TGTGCCAGTAGTGTCTCCGGGACAGGGATGAACACTGAAGCTTTCTTT. It yields the protein CASSVSGTGMNTEAFF.

The chain carries TRBV28 and TRBJ2-2; tentative D call: TRBD1 (6 bases). Germline CDR1 MDHEN, CDR2 SYDVKM. The CDR3 is 13 residues long. V gave up 6 bases and J gave up 4 bases, with 9 bases separating them. The CDR3 sequence: CASSEGGTGELFF. The DNA of the CDR3 is TGTGCCAGCAGCGAAGGGGGCACCGGGGAGCTGTTTTTT. Full variable domain (remainder filled in from reference TRBV28 and TRBJ2-2): DVKVTQSSRYLVKRTGEKVFLECVQDMDHENMFWYRQDPGLGLRLIYFSYDVKMKEKGDIPEGYSVSREKKERFSLILESASTNQTSMYLCASSEGGTGELFFGEGSRLTVL.

The rearrangement joins TRBV18 to TRBJ2-1; D is possibly TRBD2 (6 bases). The length of the CDR3 is 13 residues. The V gene's germline CDR1 is KGHSH and CDR2 LQKENI. With 4 bases removed from V and 12 bases from J, the gap between germline ends came to 16 bases. CDR3 coding DNA: TGTGCCAGCTCACGACCCGGACTAAACGTGCAGTTCTTC. Protein: CASSRPGLNVQFF.

The CDR3 region has the DNA TGTGCCAGCAGCTTAGCGGGGGAGCACCTGACCCAGTACTTC. Translation gives CASSLAGEHLTQYF. V gene TRBV11-2 combines with J gene TRBJ2-5; weak D call: TRBD2 (6 bases). This CDR3 is built from 14 residues. Germline values: CDR1 SGHAT, CDR2 FQNNGV. V lost 1 base to trimming and J lost 7 bases, with 13 bases between them.

This rearrangement joins TRBV5-4 to TRBJ1-6; D gene ambiguous. V shed 2 bases and J shed 1 base, with 10 bases lying between them. This CDR3 is built from 16 residues. Germline V gene lookup returns CDR1 SGHNT and CDR2 YYREEE (reference sequence). Here the CDR3 reads CASSFGTESYNSPLHF. CDR3 nucleotides: TGTGCCAGCAGCTTTGGAACAGAGTCCTATAATTCACCCCTCCACTTT. Full variable domain (outside the CDR3, taken from reference TRBV5-4 and TRBJ1-6): ETGVTQSPTHLIKTRGQQVTLRCSSQSGHNTVSWYQQALGQGPQFIFQYYREEENGRGNFPPRFSGLQFPNYSSELNVNALELDDSALYLCASSFGTESYNSPLHFGNGTRLTVT.